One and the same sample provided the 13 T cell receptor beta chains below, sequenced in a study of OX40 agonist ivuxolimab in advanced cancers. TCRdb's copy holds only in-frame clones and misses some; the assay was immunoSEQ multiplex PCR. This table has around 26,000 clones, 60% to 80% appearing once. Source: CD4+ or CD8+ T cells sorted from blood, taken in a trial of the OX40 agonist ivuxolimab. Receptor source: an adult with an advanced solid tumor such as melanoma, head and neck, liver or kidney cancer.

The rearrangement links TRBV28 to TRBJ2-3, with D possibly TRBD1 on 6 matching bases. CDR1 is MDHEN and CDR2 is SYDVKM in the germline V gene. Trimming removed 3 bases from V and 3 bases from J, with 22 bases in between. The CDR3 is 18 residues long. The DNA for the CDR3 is TGTGCCAGCAGTTTGGGGGACGGGGCAGGGGTTTTAACAGATACGCAGTATTTT. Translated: CASSLGDGAGVLTDTQYF.

As DNA, the CDR3 is TGTGCCAGCAGTTACTCACCAGATAGCAATCAGCCCCAGCATTTT. Translating it yields CASSYSPDSNQPQHF. The chain carries TRBV6-5 and TRBJ1-5, with D uncertain. Looked up from germline, CDR1 is MNHEY and CDR2 is SVGAGI. The CDR3 is 15 amino acids. V was shortened by 0 bases and J by 0 bases, with 6 bases between the two germline ends.

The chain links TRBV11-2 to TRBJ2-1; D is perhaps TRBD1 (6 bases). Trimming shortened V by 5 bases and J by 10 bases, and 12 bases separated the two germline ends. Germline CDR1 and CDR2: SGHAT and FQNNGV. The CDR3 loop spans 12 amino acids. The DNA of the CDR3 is TGTGCCAGCAGCGACTACAGGGAAGAGCAGTTCTTC. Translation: CASSDYREEQFF.

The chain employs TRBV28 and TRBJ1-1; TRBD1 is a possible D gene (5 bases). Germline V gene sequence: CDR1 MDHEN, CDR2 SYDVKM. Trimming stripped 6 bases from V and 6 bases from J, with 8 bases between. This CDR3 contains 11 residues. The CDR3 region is CASSPGSEAFF. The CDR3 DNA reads TGTGCCAGCAGCCCAGGGTCTGAAGCTTTCTTT.

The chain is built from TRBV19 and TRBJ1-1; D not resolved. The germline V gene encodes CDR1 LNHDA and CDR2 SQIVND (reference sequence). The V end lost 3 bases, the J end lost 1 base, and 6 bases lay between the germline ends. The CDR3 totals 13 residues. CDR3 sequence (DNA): TGTGCCAGTAGTATGGAGGGGAACACTGAAGCTTTCTTT. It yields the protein CASSMEGNTEAFF.

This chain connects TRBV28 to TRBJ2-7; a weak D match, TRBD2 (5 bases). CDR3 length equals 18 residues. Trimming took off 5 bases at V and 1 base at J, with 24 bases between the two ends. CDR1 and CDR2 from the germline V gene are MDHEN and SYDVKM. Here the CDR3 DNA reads TGTGCCAGCAGTGAACCACGGGAACTAGGTGCATCGTCCTACGAGCAGTACTTC. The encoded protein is CASSEPRELGASSYEQYF.

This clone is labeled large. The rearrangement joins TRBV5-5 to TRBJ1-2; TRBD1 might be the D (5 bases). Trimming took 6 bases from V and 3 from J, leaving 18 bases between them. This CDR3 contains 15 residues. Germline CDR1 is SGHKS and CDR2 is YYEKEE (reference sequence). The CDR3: CASTLSGRGDYGYTF. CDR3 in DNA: TGTGCCAGCACCCTTTCCGGCCGGGGGGACTATGGCTACACCTTC. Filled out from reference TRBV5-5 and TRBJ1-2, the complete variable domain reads DAGVTQSPTHLIKTRGQQVTLRCSPISGHKSVSWYQQVLGQGPQFIFQYYEKEERGRGNFPDRFSARQFPNYSSELNVNALLLGDSALYLCASTLSGRGDYGYTFGSGTRLTVV.

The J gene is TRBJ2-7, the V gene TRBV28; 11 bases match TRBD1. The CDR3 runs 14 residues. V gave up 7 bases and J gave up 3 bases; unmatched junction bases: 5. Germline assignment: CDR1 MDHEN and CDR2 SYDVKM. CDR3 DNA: TGTGCCAGCAACCCCGGGACAGGGGGCTACGAGCAGTACTTC. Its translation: CASNPGTGGYEQYF.

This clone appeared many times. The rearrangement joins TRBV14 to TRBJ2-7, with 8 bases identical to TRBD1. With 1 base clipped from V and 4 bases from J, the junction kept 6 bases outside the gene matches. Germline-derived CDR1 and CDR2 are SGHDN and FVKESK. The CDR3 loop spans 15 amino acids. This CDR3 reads CASSQAGTGIYEQYF. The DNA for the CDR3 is TGTGCCAGCAGCCAAGCTGGGACAGGAATTTACGAGCAGTACTTC. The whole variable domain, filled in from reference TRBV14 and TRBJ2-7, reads EAGVTQFPSHSVIEKGQTVTLRCDPISGHDNLYWYRRVMGKEIKFLLHFVKESKQDESGMPNNRFLAERTGGTYSTLKVQPAELEDSGVYFCASSQAGTGIYEQYFGPGTRLTVT.

The CDR3 loop reads CASSMGDSSYNEQFF. The CDR3 DNA is TGTGCCAGTAGTATGGGGGACTCCTCCTACAATGAGCAGTTCTTC. The rearrangement links TRBV19 to TRBJ2-1, with D perhaps matching TRBD2 (6 bases). Germline V CDR1 and CDR2: LNHDA, SQIVND (reference sequence). The CDR3 has 15 amino acids. Trimming removed 3 bases from V and 0 bases from J, with 9 bases in between. The full variable domain, with the rest looked up from reference TRBV19 and TRBJ2-1, is DGGITQSPKYLFRKEGQNVTLSCEQNLNHDAMYWYRQDPGQGLRLIYYSQIVNDFQKGDIAEGYSVSREKKESFPLTVTSAQKNPTAFYLCASSMGDSSYNEQFFGPGTRLTVL.

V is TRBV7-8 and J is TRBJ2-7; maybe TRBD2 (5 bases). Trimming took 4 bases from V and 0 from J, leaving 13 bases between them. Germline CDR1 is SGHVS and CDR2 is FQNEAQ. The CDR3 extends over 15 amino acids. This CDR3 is CASSSRTGSSYEQYF. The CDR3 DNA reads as TGTGCCAGCAGCTCACGGACGGGGAGCTCCTACGAGCAGTACTTC. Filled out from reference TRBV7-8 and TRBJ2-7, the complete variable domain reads GAGVSQSPRYKVAKRGQDVALRCDPISGHVSLFWYQQALGQGPEFLTYFQNEAQLDKSGLPSDRFFAERPEGSVSTLKIQRTQQEDSAVYLCASSSRTGSSYEQYFGPGTRLTVT.

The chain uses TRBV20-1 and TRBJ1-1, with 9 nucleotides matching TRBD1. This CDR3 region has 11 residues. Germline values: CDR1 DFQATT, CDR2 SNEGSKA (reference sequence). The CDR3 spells CSQSTGGEAFF. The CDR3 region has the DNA TGCAGCCAATCTACAGGGGGCGAGGCTTTCTTT.

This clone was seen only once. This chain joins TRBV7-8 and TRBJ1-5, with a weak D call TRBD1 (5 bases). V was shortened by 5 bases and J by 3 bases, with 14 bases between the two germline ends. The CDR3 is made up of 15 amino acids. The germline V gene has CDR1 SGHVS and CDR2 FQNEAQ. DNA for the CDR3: TGTGCCAGCAGCCCGAGGGGCGACGCCAATCAGCCCCAGCATTTT. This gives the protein CASSPRGDANQPQHF.